The 11 T cell receptor beta chains reported below all come from one sample, sequenced in a study of blood T cell repertoires in COVID-19. Sequenced by immunoSEQ multiplex PCR; TCRdb stores in-frame clones only, minus some. The repertoire holds 110,000 or so clones, with approximately 85% as singletons. Sequenced sample: peripheral blood. These receptors were obtained from a middle-aged man with acute or convalescent COVID-19.

V and J are TRBV7-2 and TRBJ2-2; 8 bases line up with TRBD1. With V trimmed by 2 bases and J by 5 bases, 7 bases remained unmatched. The CDR3 has 16 amino acids. Germline V gene sequence: CDR1 SGHTA, CDR2 FQGNSA. The CDR3 DNA is TGTGCCAGCAGCTTACAGGGGGCGGGGTCGACCGGGGAGCTGTTTTTT. Translation gives CASSLQGAGSTGELFF.

The chain employs TRBV7-9 and TRBJ2-7; possibly TRBD2 for D (5 bases). Trimming removed 0 bases at V and 6 bases at J, with 6 bases between. Germline V gene sequence: CDR1 SEHNR, CDR2 FQNEAQ (reference sequence). The CDR3 is 12 residues long. DNA for the CDR3: TGTGCCAGCAGCTTAGCGGGAGCCGAGCAGTACTTC. The encoded protein is CASSLAGAEQYF.

The V call is TRBV29-1, the J call TRBJ1-6, with 9 bases fitting TRBD1. Germline assignment: CDR1 SQVTM and CDR2 ANQGSEA. CDR3 length: 13 residues. J lost 12 bases, V lost 4 bases, and 7 bases had no gene match. The CDR3 here is CSVGTGEGVPLHF. CDR3 DNA sequence: TGCAGCGTTGGGACAGGGGAAGGGGTACCCCTCCACTTT. The variable domain in full, completed from reference TRBV29-1 and TRBJ1-6, reads SAVISQKPSRDICQRGTSLTIQCQVDSQVTMMFWYRQQPGQSLTLIATANQGSEATYESGFVIDKFPISRPNLTFSTLTVSNMSPEDSSIYLCSVGTGEGVPLHFGNGTRLTVT.

This chain joins TRBV24-1 and TRBJ2-6; D is uncertain. The V gene lost 5 bases and the J gene lost 1 base, with 5 bases spanning the gap. The CDR3 length is 14 residues. Germline V CDR1 and CDR2: KGHDR, SFDVKD. The CDR3 is CATSAGSGANVLTF. The CDR3 DNA reads TGTGCCACCAGTGCCGGGTCTGGGGCCAACGTCCTGACTTTC.

The chain employs TRBV12-3 or TRBV12-4 and TRBJ2-3; D gene uncertain. V was clipped by 7 bases and J by 3 bases, with 5 bases between them. This CDR3 comprises 11 residues. The CDR3 DNA follows: TGTGCCAGCACCCGGACAGATACGCAGTATTTT. This encodes CASTRTDTQYF.

The rearrangement joins TRBV5-6 to TRBJ1-1, with 8 bases lining up with TRBD1. This CDR3 comprises 13 residues. Germline-derived CDR1 and CDR2 are SGHDT and YYEEEE. Trimming cost V 6 bases and J 3 bases; bases outside gene matches: 4. The CDR3 sequence is CASTQTGDTEAFF. CDR3 bases: TGTGCCAGCACCCAGACAGGGGACACTGAAGCTTTCTTT.

The J gene is TRBJ2-3, the V gene TRBV7-2, with TRBD2 identical over 7 bases. Trimming cost V 4 bases and J 6 bases; bases outside gene matches: 13. The V gene's germline CDR1 is SGHTA and CDR2 FQGNSA. This CDR3 spans 16 amino acids. CDR3 sequence: CASSSSSQTSLDTQYF. CDR3 nucleotides: TGTGCCAGCAGCTCCTCTTCCCAGACTAGCCTTGATACGCAGTATTTT.

The sample holds a few counts of this clone. The V call is TRBV30, the J call TRBJ2-6; no reliable D call. V shed 1 base and J shed 1 base, with 2 bases lying between them. Germline CDR1 reads GTSNPN; CDR2 reads SVGIG (reference sequence). The CDR3 has 13 amino acids. CDR3 bases: TGTGCCTGGAGTGCGTCTGGGGCCAACGTCCTGACTTTC. Its protein product is CAWSASGANVLTF. The variable domain in full, completed from reference TRBV30 and TRBJ2-6, reads SQTIHQWPATLVQPVGSPLSLECTVEGTSNPNLYWYRQAAGRGLQLLFYSVGIGQISSEVPQNLSASRPQDRQFILSSKKLLLSDSGFYLCAWSASGANVLTFGAGSRLTVL.

This clone has just one count. The V and J genes are TRBV9 and TRBJ2-3, with D uncertain. CDR3 size: 15 residues. Germline V gene data show CDR1 as SGDLS and CDR2 as YYNGEE. V lost 3 bases and J lost 3, with 14 bases in between. The CDR3 DNA is TGTGCCAGCAGCGCAACCCACATCACAACAGATACGCAGTATTTT. It encodes CASSATHITTDTQYF.

This sequence joins TRBV4-3 and TRBJ1-6, with D unresolved. This CDR3 contains 15 residues. The V gene lost 0 bases and the J gene lost 5 bases, with 8 bases spanning the gap. In germline, CDR1 is LGHNA, CDR2 YSLEER. DNA of the CDR3: TGCGCCAGCAGCCAAGAACTTCTAAATAATTCACCCCTCCACTTT. The encoded protein is CASSQELLNNSPLHF.

The chain has TRBV5-6 and TRBJ2-7, with D hard to call. The germline V and J ends were trimmed by 2 bases and 2 bases, with 8 bases remaining between them. This CDR3 region has 13 residues. Looked up from germline, CDR1 is SGHDT and CDR2 is YYEEEE. The CDR3 nucleotides read TGTGCCAGCAGCTTAACCGTAGCCTACGAGCAGTACTTC. Its translation is CASSLTVAYEQYF.